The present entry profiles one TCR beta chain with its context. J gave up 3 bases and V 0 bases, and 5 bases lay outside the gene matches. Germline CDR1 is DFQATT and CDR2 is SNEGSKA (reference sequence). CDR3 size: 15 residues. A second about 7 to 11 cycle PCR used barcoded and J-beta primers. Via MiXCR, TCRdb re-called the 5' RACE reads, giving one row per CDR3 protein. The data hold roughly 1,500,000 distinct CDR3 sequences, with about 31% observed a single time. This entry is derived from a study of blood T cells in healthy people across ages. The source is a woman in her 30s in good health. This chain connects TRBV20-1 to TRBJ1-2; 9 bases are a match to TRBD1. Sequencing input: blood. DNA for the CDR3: TGCAGTGCTAGAGATGAGACAGGGGGGTACTATGGCTACACCTTC. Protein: CSARDETGGYYGYTF.